Below are 2 T cell receptor beta chains sequenced from a single sample in a study of OX40 agonist ivuxolimab in advanced cancers. Method: immunoSEQ multiplex PCR; TCRdb's copy keeps in-frame clones and lacks some. Of some 150,000 clones in the sample, about nine tenths were seen once. The material sequenced was CD4+ or CD8+ T cells sorted from blood, taken in a trial of the OX40 agonist ivuxolimab. The receptors here all came from an adult with an advanced solid tumor such as melanoma, head and neck, liver or kidney cancer.

The gene calls are TRBV9 and TRBJ2-2; no definite D call. Germline V gives CDR1 SGDLS, CDR2 YYNGEE. This CDR3 has 17 amino acids. V was pared by 3 bases and J by 0 bases, with 15 bases between. The CDR3 reads CASSASSSASNTGELFF. Here the CDR3 DNA reads TGTGCCAGCAGCGCCTCTTCTTCGGCCTCGAACACCGGGGAGCTGTTTTTT.

The chain couples TRBV2 to TRBJ1-4, with TRBD1 identical over 7 bases. Germline values: CDR1 SNHLY, CDR2 FYNNEI. The CDR3 is made up of 15 amino acids. V shed 6 bases and J 3 bases; nucleotides not matched to a gene: 7. DNA for the CDR3: TGTGCCAGCAGAGAAACAGGGGCCTCTAATGAAAAACTGTTTTTT. Amino acid sequence: CASRETGASNEKLFF.